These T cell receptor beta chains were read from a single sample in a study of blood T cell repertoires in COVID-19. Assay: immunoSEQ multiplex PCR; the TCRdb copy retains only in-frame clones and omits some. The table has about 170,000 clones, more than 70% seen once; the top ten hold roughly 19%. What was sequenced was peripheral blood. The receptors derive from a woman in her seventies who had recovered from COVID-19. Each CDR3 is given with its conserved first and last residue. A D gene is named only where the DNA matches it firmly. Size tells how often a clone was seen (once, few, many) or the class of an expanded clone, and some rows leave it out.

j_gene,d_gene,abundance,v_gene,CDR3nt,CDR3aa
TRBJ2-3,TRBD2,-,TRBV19,TGTGCCACCGCGACTAGCGGGGGCACAGATACGCAGTATTTT,CATATSGGTDTQYF
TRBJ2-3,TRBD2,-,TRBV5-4,TGTGCCGGGGGGGAGGCCAGCACAGATACGCAGTATTTT,CAGGEASTDTQYF
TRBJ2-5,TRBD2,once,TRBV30,TGTGCCTGGGGACTAGCGGGGGGCAAAGAGACCCAGTACTTC,CAWGLAGGKETQYF
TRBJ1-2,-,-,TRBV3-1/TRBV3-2,TGTGCCAGCAGCCCCGGGGGGGGGCGCGGCTACACCTTC,CASSPGGGRGYTF
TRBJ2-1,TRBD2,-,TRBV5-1,TGCGCCAGTAAAACTAGCGGGAGATACAATGAGCAGTTCTTC,CASKTSGRYNEQFF
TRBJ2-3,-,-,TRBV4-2,TGTGCCAGCAGCCAAGTCCCAGGGGATACGCAGTATTTT,CASSQVPGDTQYF
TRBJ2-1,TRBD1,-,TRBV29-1,TGCAGCGTCCAACGGGACAGGGGCTACAATGAGCAGTTCTTC,CSVQRDRGYNEQFF
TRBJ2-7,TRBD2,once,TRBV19,TGTGCCAGTAGTGGCCTAGCGGAAACCTACGAGCAGTACTTC,CASSGLAETYEQYF
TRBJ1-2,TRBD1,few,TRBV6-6,TGTGCCAGCAGTGTAGGACAGGGGAACTATGGCTACACCTTC,CASSVGQGNYGYTF
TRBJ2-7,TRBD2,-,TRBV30,TGTGCCTGGAGCAGGGTAGCGGGAGTGTACGAGCAGTACTTC,CAWSRVAGVYEQYF
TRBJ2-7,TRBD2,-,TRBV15,TGTGCCACCAGCAGAGGACCCAGGGAGGGGTACGAGCAGTACTTC,CATSRGPREGYEQYF
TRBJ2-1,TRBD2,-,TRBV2,TGTGCCAGCAGTGAGACGGAGTCTAGCGGATCTAGGGGGCAGTTCTTC,CASSETESSGSRGQFF
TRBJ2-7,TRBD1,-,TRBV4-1,TGCGCCAGCAGCCAAGGTGTGACAGGGGTTCCCGAGCAGTACTTC,CASSQGVTGVPEQYF
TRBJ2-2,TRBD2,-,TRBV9,TGTGCCAGCAGCCCCGGGGTAGCGGGAGCTTCCGGGGAGCTGTTTTTT,CASSPGVAGASGELFF
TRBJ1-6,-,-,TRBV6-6,TGTGCCAGCAGTTCCCTGCAGGGGTTGAATAATTCACCCCTCCACTTT,CASSSLQGLNNSPLHF
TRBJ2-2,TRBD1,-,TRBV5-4,TGTGCCAGCAGCTGGGGTGGGACAGGGAGCACCGGGGAGCTGTTTTTT,CASSWGGTGSTGELFF
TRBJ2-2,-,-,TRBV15,TGTGCCACCATGGCTAGGGGGTCCAACACCGGGGAGCTGTTTTTT,CATMARGSNTGELFF
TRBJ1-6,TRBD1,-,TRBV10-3,TGTGCCATCAGTGAGTCGGGCAGGGGGGATTCACCCCTCCACTTT,CAISESGRGDSPLHF
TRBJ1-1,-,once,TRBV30,TGTGCCTGGAGTGTACGGTCTGAAGCTTTCTTT,CAWSVRSEAFF
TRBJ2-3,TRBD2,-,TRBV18,TGTGCCAGCTCACGGGCTAGCGGGCACAGCACAGATACGCAGTATTTT,CASSRASGHSTDTQYF
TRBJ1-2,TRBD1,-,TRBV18,TGTGCCAGCTCACCTGTGGGACAGGCCGCCATCTATGGCTACACCTTC,CASSPVGQAAIYGYTF
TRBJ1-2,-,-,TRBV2,TGTGCCAGCGGGCGGGGAGCTAACTATGGCTACACCTTC,CASGRGANYGYTF